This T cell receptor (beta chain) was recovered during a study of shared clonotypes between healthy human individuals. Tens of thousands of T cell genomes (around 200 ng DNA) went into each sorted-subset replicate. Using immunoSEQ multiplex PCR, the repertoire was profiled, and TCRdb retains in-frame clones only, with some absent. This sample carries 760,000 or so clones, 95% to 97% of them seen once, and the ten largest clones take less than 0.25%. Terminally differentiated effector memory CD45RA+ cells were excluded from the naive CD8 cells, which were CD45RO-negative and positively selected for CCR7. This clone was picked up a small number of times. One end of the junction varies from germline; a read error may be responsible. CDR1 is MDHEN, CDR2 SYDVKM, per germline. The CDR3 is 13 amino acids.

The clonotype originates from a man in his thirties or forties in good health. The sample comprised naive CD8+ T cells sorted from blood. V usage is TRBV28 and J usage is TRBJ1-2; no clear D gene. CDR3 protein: CASSAQGSVKEAF. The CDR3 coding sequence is TGTGCCAGCAGTGCCCAAGGGTCGGTAAAGGAAGCCTTC.